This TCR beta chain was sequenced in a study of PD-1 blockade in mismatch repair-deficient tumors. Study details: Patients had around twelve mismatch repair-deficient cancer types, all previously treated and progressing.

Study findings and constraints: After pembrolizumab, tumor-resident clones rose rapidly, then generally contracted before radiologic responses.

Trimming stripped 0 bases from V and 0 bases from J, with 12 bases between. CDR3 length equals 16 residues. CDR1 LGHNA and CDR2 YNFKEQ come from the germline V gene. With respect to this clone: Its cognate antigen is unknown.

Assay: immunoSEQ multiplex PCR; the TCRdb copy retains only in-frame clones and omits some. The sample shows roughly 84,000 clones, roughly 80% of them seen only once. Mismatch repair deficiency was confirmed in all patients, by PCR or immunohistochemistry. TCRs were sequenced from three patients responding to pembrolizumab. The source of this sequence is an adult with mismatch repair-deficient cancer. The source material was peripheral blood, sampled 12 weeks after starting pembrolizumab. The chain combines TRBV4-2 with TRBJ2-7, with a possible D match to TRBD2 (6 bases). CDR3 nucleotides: TGTGCCAGCAGCCAAGAGGAGGGCGGGATCTCCTACGAGCAGTACTTC. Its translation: CASSQEEGGISYEQYF.